The clone carrying this T cell receptor beta chain was counted a single time. This record comes from a study of blood T cell repertoires in COVID-19. Background on the study: The United States, Italy and Spain provided the acute and convalescent COVID-19 samples. PBMCs, B-cell-depleted T cells, or T cells provided the cDNA or gDNA that made up the material.

Germline-derived CDR1 and CDR2 are WNHNN and SYGVQD (reference sequence). The CDR3 is 11 residues long. V lost 7 bases and J lost 8, with 11 bases in between. As originally analysed: By means of reference gene primer amplification, nucleated cell counts were estimated. TCRdb's table, derived via immunoSEQ multiplex PCR, lists solely in-frame clones and lacks some. Clonal size and the V and J genes are those of that table, whereas D and trimming came from the DNA. The table has fewer than 110,000 clones, over 80% seen once. The receptor was isolated from a woman aged 25 to 39 with acute or convalescent COVID-19. The chain employs TRBV10-1 and TRBJ1-1; possible D gene TRBD1, 6 bases. Sequencing input: peripheral blood. CDR3: CASKDSQEAFF. The CDR3, as DNA: TGCGCCAGCAAGGACAGCCAAGAAGCTTTCTTT.